The 5 T cell receptor beta chains presented below share a single source sample, sequenced in a study of identifying expanded T cells in peripheral blood. The protocol was immunoSEQ multiplex PCR, while the TCRdb copy is restricted to in-frame clones and leaves out a portion. The sample records nearly 60,000 clones, approximately 89% being singletons. The sequenced sample was blood. These receptor sequences come from a person between 18 and 75 years old in good health.

V usage is TRBV9 and J usage is TRBJ2-2; tentatively, D is TRBD1 or TRBD2 (5 bases each). This CDR3 has 15 residues. CDR1 is SGDLS, CDR2 YYNGEE, per germline. V was clipped by 1 base and J by 6 bases, with 13 bases between them. CDR3 sequence reads: CASSVYGGAAGELFF. As DNA, the CDR3 is TGTGCCAGCAGCGTATATGGGGGAGCGGCCGGGGAGCTGTTTTTT.

This clone is a singleton in its sample. An end of the junction does not agree with germline; a read error may underlie this. The rearrangement uses TRBV2 and TRBJ2-4; D is perhaps TRBD2 (6 bases). CDR3 length equals 21 residues. Germline values: CDR1 SNHLY, CDR2 FYNNEI. This CDR3 reads CASSVFFERERIAEVQNVQYF. CDR3 bases: TGTGCCAGCAGTGTGTTTTTTGAGAGGGAGCGCATAGCGGAGGTACAAAACGTTCAGTACTTC.

This clone was found a few times. The chain combines TRBV15 with TRBJ2-3, with TRBD1 matching over 9 bases. This CDR3 spans 15 amino acids. Germline loops: CDR1 LNHNV, CDR2 YYDKDF (reference sequence). V shed 3 bases and J 4 bases; nucleotides not matched to a gene: 5. The chain's CDR3 is CATSRGQGAADTQYF. The CDR3 DNA sequence: TGTGCCACCAGCAGGGGACAGGGAGCGGCAGATACGCAGTATTTT.

This sequence joins TRBV7-2 and TRBJ2-1; D remains ambiguous. CDR3 length: 12 residues. Trimming stripped 3 bases from V and 9 bases from J, with 9 bases between. Germline V gene data show CDR1 as SGHTA and CDR2 as FQGNSA. CDR3 sequence: CASSFQRSEQFF. The CDR3 DNA is TGTGCCAGCAGCTTCCAGCGATCTGAGCAGTTCTTC.

The V and J genes are TRBV5-1 and TRBJ1-4; TRBD1 is a possible D gene (5 bases). The ends were cut back, 0 bases at V and 5 bases at J, with 8 bases in the middle. Germline-derived CDR1 and CDR2 are SGHRS and YFSETQ. This CDR3 comprises 14 residues. CDR3 nucleotides: TGCGCCAGCAGCTTGGGACAGAAAAATGAAAAACTGTTTTTT. It is translated as CASSLGQKNEKLFF.